The present T cell receptor beta chain was sequenced within a study of T-cell reconstitution after alpha-beta-depleted transplantation in children. Preparation of the TCRbeta library used unique molecular identifiers. TCRdb reprocessed the PCR reads via MiXCR and lists one record per CDR3 protein. The table shows hundreds of thousands of distinct CDR3 sequences, with roughly 14% occurring only once. Germline CDR1 reads DFQATT; CDR2 reads SNEGSKA (reference sequence). CDR3 length equals 16 residues. V was clipped by 0 bases and J by 2 bases, with 13 bases between them. This clonotype was seen at least ten times.

The sample consisted of PBMCs, taken before TCRalphabeta/CD19-depleted stem cell transplant. V gene TRBV20-1 combines with J gene TRBJ2-2; tentatively, D is TRBD2 (7 bases). This clonotype was obtained from a girl between 2 and 10 years old with congenital amegakaryocytic thrombocytopenia, due to receive a stem cell transplant. The CDR3 DNA sequence: TGCAGTGCTAGAGATCATCGGGGGGCAAACACCGGGGAGCTGTTTTTT. It translates to CSARDHRGANTGELFF.